The TCR beta chain described here comes from a study of neurological immune-mediated disorders. TCRdb used MiXCR to reprocess the 5' RACE reads, holding one entry per CDR3 protein. The sample shows about 38,000 distinct CDR3 sequences, roughly 12% of them seen only once. The sample holds many counts of this clonotype. With V trimmed by 6 bases and J by 6 bases, 5 bases remained unmatched. Germline assignment: CDR1 MNHNS and CDR2 SASEGT. CDR3 length: 13 residues. Around 900,000 sorted CD4+ or CD8+ T cells made each library. This TCR came from a woman aged 25 to 39 with HTLV-1-associated myelopathy (HAM/TSP). Sequenced input: CD4+ T cells from blood. The chain uses TRBV6-1 and TRBJ1-5; 7 bases fit TRBD1. The CDR3 DNA is TGTGCCAGCAGAGAGACAGGGACTCAGCCCCAGCATTTT. Its translation: CASRETGTQPQHF.